Below, 11 T cell receptor beta chains from the same sample are listed, as sequenced in a study of spatial heterogeneity in lung cancer. Whole-study findings and limits: Within tumors, counts of expanded alpha and beta TCRs tracked tumor mutation counts.

These receptors lack a known antigen. TCRdb redid the calling of the 5' RACE reads with MiXCR, one entry per CDR3 protein. The listing records approximately 50 distinct CDR3 sequences. Sample time point: sample taken at primary tumor resection. The material was lung tumor tissue, obtained at surgery. The receptors were sampled from a male donor with early-stage non-small cell lung cancer.

On this clonotype: This beta chain is off target for a library built for alpha chains, so its abundance means little. J is TRBJ2-1 and V is TRBV28; 7 bases agree with TRBD1. The germline CDR1 and CDR2 sequences are MDHEN and SYDVKM. The junction had 4 bases not matched to a gene; V was cut back by 8 bases and J by 0 bases. The CDR3 length is 14 residues. CDR3 protein: CASHGQDSYNEQFF. CDR3 in DNA: TGTGCCAGCCATGGACAGGACTCCTACAATGAGCAGTTCTTC. The full variable domain, with the rest looked up from reference TRBV28 and TRBJ2-1, is DVKVTQSSRYLVKRTGEKVFLECVQDMDHENMFWYRQDPGLGLRLIYFSYDVKMKEKGDIPEGYSVSREKKERFSLILESASTNQTSMYLCASHGQDSYNEQFFGPGTRLTVL.

About this clonotype itself: The library was prepared for alpha chains; this beta chain is a stray read, so its frequency means little. The chain couples TRBV20-1 to TRBJ2-5, with D tentatively TRBD2 (7 bases). Germline-derived CDR1 and CDR2 are DFQATT and SNEGSKA (reference sequence). The CDR3 is made up of 12 amino acids. The V and J ends lost 7 bases and 10 bases respectively, with 19 bases between them. DNA of the CDR3: TGCAGTGGTAATCTTCCAGGGGAGGGCCAGTACTTC. This gives the protein CSGNLPGEGQYF.

With respect to this clonotype: Since the library was made to target alpha chains, this beta chain is a stray read and its abundance is not meaningful. The chain employs TRBV29-1 and TRBJ2-1; D is unclear. V was cut by 0 bases and J by 2 bases, with 8 bases left in between. Germline V CDR1 and CDR2: SQVTM, ANQGSEA. This CDR3 is built from 14 residues. The CDR3: CSVEDLLAYNEQFF. CDR3 nucleotide sequence: TGCAGCGTTGAAGATCTCCTAGCCTACAATGAGCAGTTCTTC.

This clonotype was counted once. Since the library was made to target alpha chains, this beta chain is a stray read and its abundance is not meaningful. The chain is built from TRBV29-1 and TRBJ2-1; 7 bases agree with TRBD2. The V and J ends lost 7 bases and 0 bases, in that order; junction bases with no gene match: 6. From germline, CDR1 is SQVTM and CDR2 ANQGSEA. The CDR3 has 14 residues. In DNA form, the CDR3 reads TGCAGCGCGAGGCCGGGGGGCTCCTACAATGAGCAGTTCTTC. It specifies CSARPGGSYNEQFF.

Relative to its sample, this clonotype is hyperexpanded. This beta chain lies outside the target of a library built for alpha chains; its clone size means little. V is TRBV6-1 and J is TRBJ2-7, with D hard to call. V dropped 4 bases and J dropped 7 bases, with 11 bases sitting between them. Germline lookup yields CDR1 MNHNS and CDR2 SASEGT. CDR3 size: 12 residues. The CDR3 DNA is TGTGCCAGCAGTGGAGGACGGAATGAGCAGTACTTC. As protein: CASSGGRNEQYF.

On this clonotype: This beta chain represents an off-target read in a library built for alpha chains; its size is of limited meaning. This chain connects TRBV19 to TRBJ1-2; no firm D call. Germline-derived CDR1 and CDR2 are LNHDA and SQIVND (reference sequence). V lost 3 bases and J lost 0, with 8 bases in between. The CDR3 contains 14 residues. Here the CDR3 DNA reads TGTGCCAGTAGTATCTGGCCTCCTAACTATGGCTACACCTTC. Translation: CASSIWPPNYGYTF.

By share, this clonotype ranks as hyperexpanded. The library was designed around alpha chains, so this beta chain is a stray read whose abundance carries little weight. The CDR3 is CASSPGTVPYEQYF. CDR3 bases: TGTGCCAGCAGCCCCGGGACAGTGCCCTACGAGCAGTACTTC. The rearrangement uses TRBV7-2 and TRBJ2-7, with 7 bases matching TRBD1. The germline CDR1 and CDR2 sequences are SGHTA and FQGNSA. V was pared by 5 bases and J by 2 bases, with 6 bases of the junction left unmatched. The CDR3 runs to 14 residues.

Remarks on this clonotype: Since the library was made to target alpha chains, this beta chain is a stray read and its abundance is not meaningful. This rearrangement joins TRBV29-1 to TRBJ2-7, with 8 nucleotides matching TRBD1. The CDR3 runs to 12 residues. Germline V lookup: CDR1 SQVTM, CDR2 ANQGSEA. The V gene end was trimmed by 4 bases and the J gene end by 5 bases; junction bases not matched to a gene: 4. The CDR3: CSVADRVNEQYF. The CDR3 DNA reads TGCAGCGTTGCGGACAGGGTCAACGAGCAGTACTTC.

About this clonotype itself: This beta chain is an unintended read in a library built for alpha chains; its size means little. The chain is built from TRBV20-1 and TRBJ2-7; 10 nucleotides match TRBD2. This CDR3 region has 16 residues. With V trimmed by 0 bases and J by 2 bases, 7 bases remained unmatched. Per the germline V gene, CDR1 is DFQATT and CDR2 is SNEGSKA (reference sequence). CDR3 bases: TGCAGTGCTAGAGATCTGGCTAGCGGGAGAGCCTACGAGCAGTACTTC. Its translation: CSARDLASGRAYEQYF.

Regarding this clonotype: Found in a library prepared for alpha chains, this beta chain is an off-target read, and its abundance has little meaning. The chain is built from TRBV12-3 or TRBV12-4 and TRBJ2-4; 7 positions agree with TRBD1. The CDR3 has 17 residues. The ends lost 5 bases at V and 0 bases at J; junction bases unmatched: 10. The CDR3 coding sequence is TGTGCCAGCAGTGTTTCTACAGGGGATATAGCCAAAAACATTCAGTACTTC. Its translation is CASSVSTGDIAKNIQYF.

This clonotype was counted between two and nine times. Since it is a stray read in a library aimed at alpha chains, this beta chain has a size that is not meaningful. The chain carries TRBV29-1 and TRBJ2-1; 10 bases line up with TRBD2. V shed 6 bases and J 0 bases; nucleotides not matched to a gene: 11. This CDR3 region has 17 residues. The germline V gene encodes CDR1 SQVTM and CDR2 ANQGSEA. The CDR3 sequence is CSVEGSPSGSSYNEQFF. Written as DNA, the CDR3 is TGCAGCGTAGAGGGCTCCCCTAGCGGGAGCTCCTACAATGAGCAGTTCTTC.